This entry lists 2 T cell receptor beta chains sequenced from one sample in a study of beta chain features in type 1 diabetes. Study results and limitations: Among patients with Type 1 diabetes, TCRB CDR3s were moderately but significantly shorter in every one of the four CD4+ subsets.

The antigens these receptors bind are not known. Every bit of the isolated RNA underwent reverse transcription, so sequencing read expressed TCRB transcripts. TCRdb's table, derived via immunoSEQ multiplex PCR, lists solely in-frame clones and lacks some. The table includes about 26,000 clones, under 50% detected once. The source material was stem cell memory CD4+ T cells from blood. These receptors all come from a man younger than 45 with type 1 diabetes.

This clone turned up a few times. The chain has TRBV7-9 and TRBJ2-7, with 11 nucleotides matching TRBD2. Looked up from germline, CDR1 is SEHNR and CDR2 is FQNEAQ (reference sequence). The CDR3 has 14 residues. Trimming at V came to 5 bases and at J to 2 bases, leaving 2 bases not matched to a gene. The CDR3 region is CASSPSGGPYEQYF. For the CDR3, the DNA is TGTGCCAGCAGCCCTAGCGGGGGGCCCTACGAGCAGTACTTC.

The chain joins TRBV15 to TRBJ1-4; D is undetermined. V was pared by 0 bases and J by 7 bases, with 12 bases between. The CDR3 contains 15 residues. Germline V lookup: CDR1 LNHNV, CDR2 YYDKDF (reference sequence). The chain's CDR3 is CATSRDSGYGEKLFF. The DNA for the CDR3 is TGTGCCACCAGCAGAGATTCCGGGTACGGTGAAAAACTGTTTTTT.